One and the same sample provided the 22 T cell receptor beta chains below, sequenced in a study of shared clonotypes between healthy human individuals. Naive CD8 isolation took CD45RO-negative cells positively selected for CCR7 and excluded terminally differentiated effector memory CD45RA+ cells. Using immunoSEQ multiplex PCR, the repertoire was profiled, and TCRdb retains in-frame clones only, with some absent. The sample consists of about 2.1 million clones, roughly 91% of them appearing once. Input material: naive CD8+ T cells from PBMCs. The origin of the receptors is a man younger than 30 in good health. Some clones in this sample may be carry-over from other donors' samples.

The gene calls are TRBV28 and TRBJ2-5, with 8 bases fitting TRBD2. After removal of 1 base from V and 5 bases from J, the junction contained 12 bases not matched to a gene. Germline assignment: CDR1 MDHEN and CDR2 SYDVKM. The CDR3 loop spans 17 amino acids. In nucleotides, the CDR3 is TGTGCCAGCAGTTTATTCGGGGGGGAGGCTCTAGAGGAGACCCAGTACTTC. Residues: CASSLFGGEALEETQYF.

As to this clone: Other DNA sequences in this sample translate to the same CDR3. The chain carries TRBV19 and TRBJ1-2; 9 bases agree with TRBD1. In germline, CDR1 is LNHDA, CDR2 SQIVND (reference sequence). Unmatched junction bases numbered 1, after V lost 6 bases and J lost 5 bases. The CDR3 spans 12 residues. In DNA, the CDR3 is TGTGCCAGTAGCGACAGGGGGTATGGCTACACCTTC. Its translation: CASSDRGYGYTF.

The V call is TRBV28, the J call TRBJ2-3; D unresolved. CDR3 length: 15 amino acids. The V end was cut by 1 base, the J end by 0 bases, with 8 bases between. CDR1 and CDR2 (germline): MDHEN, SYDVKM. CDR3 loop: CASSLSDSSTDTQYF. Written as DNA, the CDR3 is TGTGCCAGCAGTTTATCAGATTCTAGCACAGATACGCAGTATTTT.

The CDR3, as DNA: TGTGCCAGCAGCCAAGAAGTAGCGGGCGAAGGGATATACAATGAGCAGTTCTTC. Translated, it gives CASSQEVAGEGIYNEQFF. This chain connects TRBV4-2 to TRBJ2-1, with 7 bases identical to TRBD2. Germline CDR1 and CDR2: LGHNA and YNFKEQ. V lost 0 bases, J lost 4 bases, and 12 bases stayed unmatched. This CDR3 region has 18 residues.

The V call is TRBV29-1, the J call TRBJ2-1; TRBD1 agrees at 8 bases. The CDR3 consists of 14 residues. Germline values: CDR1 SQVTM, CDR2 ANQGSEA. The V gene end was trimmed by 5 bases and the J gene end by 8 bases; junction bases not matched to a gene: 11. This CDR3 is CSVFGQGKDDEQFF. CDR3 coding DNA: TGCAGCGTTTTCGGACAGGGTAAGGACGATGAGCAGTTCTTC.

The DNA of the CDR3 is TGTGCCAGCAGCTCCCGGACAGAGTCCTACGAGCAGTACTTC. It is translated as CASSSRTESYEQYF. The chain combines TRBV11-2 with TRBJ2-7, with D possibly TRBD1 on 6 matching bases. The V end lost 4 bases, the J end lost 1 base, and 11 bases lay between the germline ends. This CDR3 spans 14 amino acids. Germline V gene data show CDR1 as SGHAT and CDR2 as FQNNGV.

The rearrangement uses TRBV6-1 and TRBJ2-7; 7 bases match TRBD1. The germline CDR1 and CDR2 sequences are MNHNS and SASEGT. V lost 5 bases to trimming and J lost 2 bases; unmatched junction nucleotides: 9. This CDR3 spans 15 amino acids. The CDR3 DNA reads TGTGCCAGCAGTTCCGGATGGGACAGTACCTACGAGCAGTACTTC. As protein: CASSSGWDSTYEQYF.

The chain links TRBV29-1 to TRBJ1-5; 10 bases agree with TRBD1. Per the germline V gene, CDR1 is SQVTM and CDR2 is ANQGSEA. The J segment lost 9 bases and the V segment lost 4 bases, leaving 6 bases of the junction unmatched. The CDR3 is 13 residues long. The CDR3 sequence is CSVATGGILPQHF. CDR3 bases: TGCAGCGTTGCGACAGGGGGCATCCTGCCCCAGCATTTT. Full variable domain (rest looked up from reference TRBV29-1 and TRBJ1-5): SAVISQKPSRDICQRGTSLTIQCQVDSQVTMMFWYRQQPGQSLTLIATANQGSEATYESGFVIDKFPISRPNLTFSTLTVSNMSPEDSSIYLCSVATGGILPQHFGDGTRLSIL.

In nucleotides, the CDR3 is TGCGCCAGCAGCGCCATCAGGGACAGGTCCTACGAGCAGTACTTC. It specifies CASSAIRDRSYEQYF. The genes are TRBV5-1 and TRBJ2-7, with 8 bases that match TRBD1. CDR3 length: 15 amino acids. Trimming cost V 4 bases and J 1 base; bases outside gene matches: 7. Per germline, CDR1 SGHRS and CDR2 YFSETQ. Full variable domain (outside the CDR3, taken from reference TRBV5-1 and TRBJ2-7): KAGVTQTPRYLIKTRGQQVTLSCSPISGHRSVSWYQQTPGQGLQFLFEYFSETQRNKGNFPGRFSGRQFSNSRSEMNVSTLELGDSALYLCASSAIRDRSYEQYFGPGTRLTVT.

The chain carries TRBV27 and TRBJ2-2; possible D gene TRBD1, 6 bases. The ends were cut back, 6 bases at V and 6 bases at J, with 11 bases in the middle. Per the germline V gene, CDR1 is MNHEY and CDR2 is SMNVEV (reference sequence). The CDR3 totals 13 residues. DNA of the CDR3: TGTGCCAGCAGGCCGACAGGCCCCGGGGAGCTGTTTTTT. Its translation: CASRPTGPGELFF.

The rearrangement links TRBV5-6 to TRBJ2-7; D is uncertain. The V and J ends lost 4 bases and 6 bases respectively, with 14 bases between them. CDR1 and CDR2 (germline): SGHDT, YYEEEE. The CDR3 is made up of 13 amino acids. The CDR3 here is CASSQGPSAEQYF. Written as DNA, the CDR3 is TGTGCCAGCAGCCAAGGACCGTCCGCCGAGCAGTACTTC.

Points on this clone: The sample carries other DNA sequences with the same CDR3. The chain carries TRBV19 and TRBJ2-1; perhaps TRBD2 as D (5 bases). Trimming left V 3 bases short and J 2 bases short, with 11 bases between. The germline V gene has CDR1 LNHDA and CDR2 SQIVND (reference sequence). The CDR3 is 15 amino acids. The chain's CDR3 is CASSISGSTYNEQFF. As DNA, the CDR3 is TGTGCCAGTAGTATTAGTGGGAGCACCTACAATGAGCAGTTCTTC. Full variable domain (remainder filled in from reference TRBV19 and TRBJ2-1): DGGITQSPKYLFRKEGQNVTLSCEQNLNHDAMYWYRQDPGQGLRLIYYSQIVNDFQKGDIAEGYSVSREKKESFPLTVTSAQKNPTAFYLCASSISGSTYNEQFFGPGTRLTVL.

This clone was recorded once. The CDR3 here is CASSLANWEQPGHIQYF. In DNA, the CDR3 is TGTGCCAGCAGCTTAGCAAACTGGGAACAGCCGGGACACATTCAGTACTTC. The chain carries TRBV11-1 and TRBJ2-4; TRBD1 or TRBD2 may be the D gene (5 bases each). CDR3 size: 17 residues. Germline V gene sequence: CDR1 SGHAT, CDR2 FQDESV (reference sequence). Trimming took 0 bases from V and 8 from J, leaving 20 bases between them.

This rearrangement joins TRBV7-8 to TRBJ1-1, with 7 bases aligning to TRBD1. Germline V gives CDR1 SGHVS, CDR2 FQNEAQ. The CDR3 sequence is 18 residues long. V was clipped by 5 bases and J by 0 bases; unmatched bases: 15. CDR3 loop: CASSPYPLEGQLNTEAFF. Written as DNA, the CDR3 is TGTGCCAGCAGCCCATACCCTTTGGAGGGACAGCTGAACACTGAAGCTTTCTTT. The whole variable domain, filled in from reference TRBV7-8 and TRBJ1-1, reads GAGVSQSPRYKVAKRGQDVALRCDPISGHVSLFWYQQALGQGPEFLTYFQNEAQLDKSGLPSDRFFAERPEGSVSTLKIQRTQQEDSAVYLCASSPYPLEGQLNTEAFFGQGTRLTVV.

A remark on this clone: Different DNA sequences within this sample yield the same CDR3. V usage is TRBV6-5 and J usage is TRBJ2-5; 9 positions agree with TRBD2. The length of the CDR3 is 14 residues. V gave up 0 bases and J gave up 5 bases; unmatched junction bases: 1. The germline gives CDR1 MNHEY, CDR2 SVGAGI. CDR3 region: CASSYSAGGETQYF. The CDR3 coding sequence is TGTGCCAGCAGTTACTCGGCGGGAGGGGAGACCCAGTACTTC.

V is TRBV4-1 and J is TRBJ2-5, with no clear D. V was shortened by 0 bases and J by 3 bases, with 14 bases between the two germline ends. Per germline, CDR1 MGHRA and CDR2 YSYEKL. This CDR3 is 16 amino acids long. The CDR3 sequence: CASSQDELYEEETQYF. The CDR3 bases are TGCGCCAGCAGCCAAGACGAATTGTACGAGGAAGAGACCCAGTACTTC.

The rearrangement links TRBV2 to TRBJ1-4; 12 bases match TRBD1. The germline V gene encodes CDR1 SNHLY and CDR2 FYNNEI. CDR3 length: 14 residues. The V and J ends lost 4 bases and 7 bases, in that order; junction bases with no gene match: 1. DNA of the CDR3: TGTGCCAGCAGTGGGGACAGGGGGCGTGAAAAACTGTTTTTT. As protein: CASSGDRGREKLFF.

The V gene is TRBV5-1, the J gene TRBJ2-1, with 9 bases fitting TRBD1. Germline loops: CDR1 SGHRS, CDR2 YFSETQ. V shed 4 bases, J shed 5 bases, and the junction held 7 bases outside the gene matches. The length of the CDR3 is 15 residues. The CDR3 sequence is CASSSPDRGDNEQFF. The CDR3 region has the DNA TGCGCCAGCAGCAGCCCGGACAGGGGTGACAATGAGCAGTTCTTC. Drawing the rest from reference TRBV5-1 and TRBJ2-1, the complete variable domain is KAGVTQTPRYLIKTRGQQVTLSCSPISGHRSVSWYQQTPGQGLQFLFEYFSETQRNKGNFPGRFSGRQFSNSRSEMNVSTLELGDSALYLCASSSPDRGDNEQFFGPGTRLTVL.

The chain combines TRBV25-1 with TRBJ2-7; perhaps D is TRBD1 or TRBD2 (5 bases each). The CDR3 extends over 14 amino acids. In germline, CDR1 is MGHDK, CDR2 SYGVNS. Trimming left V 4 bases short and J 7 bases short, with 17 bases between. CDR3 nucleotide sequence: TGTGCCAGCAGTGGCCCGGGACCCCATCCGGAGCAGTACTTC. Translated: CASSGPGPHPEQYF.

V is TRBV30 and J is TRBJ2-6, with D perhaps being TRBD1 or TRBD2 (5 bases each). Germline-derived CDR1 and CDR2 are GTSNPN and SVGIG (reference sequence). The CDR3 loop spans 19 amino acids. The ends were cut back, 0 bases at V and 0 bases at J, with 18 bases in the middle. The chain's CDR3 is CAWSVRVGTRVSGANVLTF. Written as DNA, the CDR3 is TGTGCCTGGAGTGTAAGGGTCGGGACCCGGGTCTCTGGGGCCAACGTCCTGACTTTC.

About this clone itself: The same CDR3 arises from other DNA sequences in this sample as well. CDR3 loop: CASSLGRGFSYEQYF. In DNA form, the CDR3 reads TGTGCCAGCAGCTTAGGGAGGGGATTTTCCTACGAGCAGTACTTC. This rearrangement joins TRBV11-1 to TRBJ2-7; a weak D match, TRBD2 (6 bases). V shed 1 base and J shed 1 base, with 11 bases lying between them. Germline V gives CDR1 SGHAT, CDR2 FQDESV (reference sequence). The CDR3 covers 15 residues.

This clone was counted once. This rearrangement joins TRBV4-1 to TRBJ2-2; D ambiguous. V was cut by 1 base and J by 6 bases, with 15 bases left in between. This CDR3 is 16 amino acids long. CDR1 and CDR2 (germline): MGHRA, YSYEKL. The CDR3 DNA reads TGCGCCAGCAGCCAAGTCCCCGGATTGGACGCCGGGGAGCTGTTTTTT. This gives the protein CASSQVPGLDAGELFF.